This is a list of T cell receptor beta chains from one sample in a study of post-analysis software for immune sequencing data. TCRdb re-called the PCR reads through MiXCR, storing one row per CDR3 protein. Counted here are roughly 600,000 distinct CDR3 sequences, around 47% occurring once; the ten biggest clones make up roughly 1.8%. The sample taken for sequencing was blood. Receptors were obtained from a girl between 5 and 17 years old with multiple sclerosis. The CDR3 runs from the conserved cysteine through the conserved F or W. Each record gives: J gene, V gene, CDR3 protein.

j_call: TRBJ2-3; v_call: TRBV19; cdr3_aa: CASTTGLSTDTQYF
j_call: TRBJ1-5; v_call: TRBV6-1; cdr3_aa: CASSEGHLSNHPQHF
j_call: TRBJ2-7; v_call: TRBV5-1; cdr3_aa: CASSSEGRYEQYF
j_call: TRBJ2-5; v_call: TRBV10-3; cdr3_aa: CAISESGTETQYF
j_call: TRBJ2-7; v_call: TRBV7-8; cdr3_aa: CASSLGTSSYEQYF
j_call: TRBJ2-3; v_call: TRBV4-1; cdr3_aa: CASSQVWPSIRGDTQYF
j_call: TRBJ2-1; v_call: TRBV20-1; cdr3_aa: CSASRLGGGPYNEQFF
j_call: TRBJ1-1; v_call: TRBV11-2; cdr3_aa: CASSLGTSTGTEAFF
j_call: TRBJ2-1; v_call: TRBV7-2; cdr3_aa: CASSLASGYNEQFF
j_call: TRBJ2-1; v_call: TRBV9; cdr3_aa: CASSVTSDSYNEQFF
j_call: TRBJ1-3; v_call: TRBV12-3/TRBV12-4; cdr3_aa: CASSYSSGNTIYF
j_call: TRBJ2-7; v_call: TRBV7-8; cdr3_aa: CASSPRTSGRPNSEQYF
j_call: TRBJ2-5; v_call: TRBV5-1; cdr3_aa: CPSSLVASSYTQYF
j_call: TRBJ2-1; v_call: TRBV7-9; cdr3_aa: CASLDRGTYNEQFF
j_call: TRBJ2-3; v_call: TRBV7-2; cdr3_aa: CASRARGGFTDTQYF
j_call: TRBJ2-1; v_call: TRBV28; cdr3_aa: CASSLWGGDREINEQFF
j_call: TRBJ2-3; v_call: TRBV12-3/TRBV12-4; cdr3_aa: CASSSRSSQYF
j_call: TRBJ2-7; v_call: TRBV5-1; cdr3_aa: CASSQRGTYEQYF
j_call: NA; v_call: TRBV5-1; cdr3_aa: CASSFLDSSLLEQYF
j_call: TRBJ1-1; v_call: TRBV7-2; cdr3_aa: CASSNNGEWNTEAFF
j_call: TRBJ2-1; v_call: TRBV5-1; cdr3_aa: CASSLGVAGYFYNEQFF
j_call: TRBJ2-3; v_call: TRBV12-3/TRBV12-4; cdr3_aa: CASSTQDSPSTDAQYF
j_call: NA; v_call: TRBV12-3/TRBV12-4; cdr3_aa: CASRPGSVETQYF
j_call: TRBJ2-6; v_call: TRBV2; cdr3_aa: CASNLQGANVLTF
j_call: TRBJ1-2; v_call: TRBV4-1; cdr3_aa: CASSQDGLQGDYGYTF
j_call: TRBJ2-5; v_call: TRBV27; cdr3_aa: CASSPDPYQETQYF
j_call: TRBJ2-3; v_call: TRBV7-2; cdr3_aa: CASSPRDRGSVRFTDTQYF
j_call: TRBJ2-1; v_call: TRBV9; cdr3_aa: CASSATSGSLNEQFF
j_call: TRBJ2-7; v_call: TRBV5-1; cdr3_aa: CASSFQGFTYEQYF
j_call: TRBJ2-1; v_call: TRBV29-1; cdr3_aa: CSVLAGSYNEQFF
j_call: TRBJ2-7; v_call: TRBV12-3/TRBV12-4; cdr3_aa: CASSFRNSYEQYF
j_call: TRBJ2-7; v_call: TRBV6-5; cdr3_aa: CASSSGAWGAQYF
j_call: TRBJ1-4; v_call: TRBV4-1; cdr3_aa: CASSQERDQGREKLFF
j_call: TRBJ2-4; v_call: TRBV4-1; cdr3_aa: CASSQGPGRIINIQYF
j_call: TRBJ2-3; v_call: TRBV5-1; cdr3_aa: CASSPSGGGYSDTQYF
j_call: TRBJ1-2; v_call: TRBV12-3/TRBV12-4; cdr3_aa: CASSWTGDDGYTF
j_call: TRBJ1-1; v_call: TRBV10-1; cdr3_aa: CASRLDRVGTEAFF
j_call: NA; v_call: TRBV5-1; cdr3_aa: CASQKGGTQYF
j_call: TRBJ1-2; v_call: TRBV28; cdr3_aa: CASSTQGAADYGYTF
j_call: TRBJ2-5; v_call: TRBV12-3/TRBV12-4; cdr3_aa: CASSWRSQETQYF
j_call: TRBJ1-2; v_call: TRBV29-1; cdr3_aa: CSVEDSRVGYGYTF
j_call: TRBJ2-7; v_call: TRBV20-1; cdr3_aa: CSARAVSDEQYF
j_call: TRBJ2-7; v_call: TRBV7-9; cdr3_aa: CASSLAPSGDTYEQYF
j_call: TRBJ2-3; v_call: TRBV10-3; cdr3_aa: CAIRPGQKTDTQYF
j_call: TRBJ1-2; v_call: TRBV12-3/TRBV12-4; cdr3_aa: CASTKGQWGYTF
j_call: TRBJ2-3; v_call: TRBV9; cdr3_aa: CASSVEVTRYNTQYF
j_call: TRBJ1-2; v_call: TRBV4-1; cdr3_aa: CASSQDQGRFGYTF
j_call: TRBJ1-1; v_call: TRBV6-5; cdr3_aa: CASSYLSGDTEAFF
j_call: TRBJ2-7; v_call: TRBV5-1; cdr3_aa: CASSPGTGAYEQYF
j_call: TRBJ1-1; v_call: TRBV7-8; cdr3_aa: CASSWVGNTEAFF
j_call: TRBJ1-1; v_call: TRBV14; cdr3_aa: CASSQGSEAFF
j_call: TRBJ2-3; v_call: TRBV10-3; cdr3_aa: CAISESAGRDTQYF
j_call: TRBJ1-6; v_call: TRBV12-3/TRBV12-4; cdr3_aa: CASTPQTGGLPLHF
j_call: TRBJ2-3; v_call: TRBV6-5; cdr3_aa: CASSLLTGEADTQYF
j_call: TRBJ2-5; v_call: TRBV4-2; cdr3_aa: CASSQDPQGVAETQYF
j_call: TRBJ1-1; v_call: TRBV12-3/TRBV12-4; cdr3_aa: CASSLQGTNTEAFF
j_call: TRBJ2-7; v_call: TRBV12-3/TRBV12-4; cdr3_aa: CASSLLIRTSGYEQYF